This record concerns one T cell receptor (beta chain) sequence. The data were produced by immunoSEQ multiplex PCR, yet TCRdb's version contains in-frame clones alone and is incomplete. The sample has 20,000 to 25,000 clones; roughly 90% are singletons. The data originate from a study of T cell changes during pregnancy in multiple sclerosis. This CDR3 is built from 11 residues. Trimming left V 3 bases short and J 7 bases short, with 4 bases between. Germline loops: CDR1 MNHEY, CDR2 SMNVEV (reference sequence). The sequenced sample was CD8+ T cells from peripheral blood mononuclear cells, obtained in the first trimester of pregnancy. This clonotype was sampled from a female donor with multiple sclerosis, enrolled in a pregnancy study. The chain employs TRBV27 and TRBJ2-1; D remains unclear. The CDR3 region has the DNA TGTGCCAGCAGTTTTTCGAATGAGCAGTTCTTC. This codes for CASSFSNEQFF.